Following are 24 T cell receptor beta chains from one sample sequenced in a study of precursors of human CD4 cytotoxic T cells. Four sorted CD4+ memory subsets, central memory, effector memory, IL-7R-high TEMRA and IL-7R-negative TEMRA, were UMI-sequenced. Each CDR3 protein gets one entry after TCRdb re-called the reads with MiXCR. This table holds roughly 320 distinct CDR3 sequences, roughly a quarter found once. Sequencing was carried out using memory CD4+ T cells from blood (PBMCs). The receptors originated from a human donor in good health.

The CDR3 protein is CASSPRGGETLKYF. CDR3 nucleotide sequence: TGTGCCAGCTCACCCCGCGGAGGGGAGACACTGAAGTACTTC. The V call is TRBV18, the J call TRBJ2-4, with D possibly being TRBD2 (6 bases). The CDR3 spans 14 residues. The V gene lost 3 bases and the J gene lost 14 bases, with 20 bases spanning the gap. Germline V gives CDR1 KGHSH, CDR2 LQKENI.

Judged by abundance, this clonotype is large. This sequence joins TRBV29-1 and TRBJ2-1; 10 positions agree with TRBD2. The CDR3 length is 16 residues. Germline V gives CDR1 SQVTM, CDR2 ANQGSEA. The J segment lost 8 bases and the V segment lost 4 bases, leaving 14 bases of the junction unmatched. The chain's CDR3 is CSVGLAGGYRVYEQFF. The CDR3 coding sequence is TGCAGCGTTGGATTAGCGGGAGGTTATCGGGTATATGAGCAGTTCTTC.

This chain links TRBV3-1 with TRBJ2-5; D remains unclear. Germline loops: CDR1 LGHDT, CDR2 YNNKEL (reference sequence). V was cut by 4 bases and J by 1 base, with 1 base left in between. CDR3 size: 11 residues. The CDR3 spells CASSLQETQYF. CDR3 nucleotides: TGTGCCAGCAGCCTCCAAGAGACCCAGTACTTC.

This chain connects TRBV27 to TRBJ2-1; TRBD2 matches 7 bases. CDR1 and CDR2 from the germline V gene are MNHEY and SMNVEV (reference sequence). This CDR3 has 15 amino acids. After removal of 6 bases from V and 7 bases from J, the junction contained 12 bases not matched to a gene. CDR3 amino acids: CASRQQNLAANEQFF. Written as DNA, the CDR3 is TGTGCCAGCAGACAACAAAATCTAGCGGCAAATGAGCAGTTCTTC.

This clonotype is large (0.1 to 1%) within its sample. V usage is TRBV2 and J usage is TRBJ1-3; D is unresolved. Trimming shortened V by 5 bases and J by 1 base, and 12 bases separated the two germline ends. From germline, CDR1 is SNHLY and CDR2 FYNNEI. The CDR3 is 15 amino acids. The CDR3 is CASSSQGISGNTIYF. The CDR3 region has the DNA TGTGCCAGCAGTTCGCAAGGGATTTCTGGAAACACCATATATTTT.

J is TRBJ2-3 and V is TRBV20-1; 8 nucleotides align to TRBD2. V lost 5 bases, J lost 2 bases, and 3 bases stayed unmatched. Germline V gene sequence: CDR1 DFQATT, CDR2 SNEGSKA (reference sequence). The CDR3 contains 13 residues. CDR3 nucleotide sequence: TGCAGTGCTGGGACTAGAACCACAGATACGCAGTATTTT. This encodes CSAGTRTTDTQYF.

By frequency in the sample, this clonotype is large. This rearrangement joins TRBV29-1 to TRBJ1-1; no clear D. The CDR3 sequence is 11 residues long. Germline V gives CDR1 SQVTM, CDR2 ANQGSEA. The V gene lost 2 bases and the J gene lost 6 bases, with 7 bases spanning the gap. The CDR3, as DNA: TGCAGCGTTGAACGGGGTTCTGAAGCTTTCTTT. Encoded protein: CSVERGSEAFF.

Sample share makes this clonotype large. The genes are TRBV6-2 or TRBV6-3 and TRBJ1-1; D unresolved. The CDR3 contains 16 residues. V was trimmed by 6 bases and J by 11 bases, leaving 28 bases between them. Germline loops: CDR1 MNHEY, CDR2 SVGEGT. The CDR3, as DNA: TGTGCCAGCAGATACGGCCATGGGGAACAGCGGTTTATGGCTTTCTTT. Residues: CASRYGHGEQRFMAFF.

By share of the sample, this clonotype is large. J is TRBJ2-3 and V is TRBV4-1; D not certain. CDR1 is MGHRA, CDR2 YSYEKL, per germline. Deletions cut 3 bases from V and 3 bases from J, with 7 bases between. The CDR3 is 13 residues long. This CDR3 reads CASSHPRTDTQYF. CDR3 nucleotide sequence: TGCGCCAGCAGCCACCCTAGGACAGATACGCAGTATTTT.

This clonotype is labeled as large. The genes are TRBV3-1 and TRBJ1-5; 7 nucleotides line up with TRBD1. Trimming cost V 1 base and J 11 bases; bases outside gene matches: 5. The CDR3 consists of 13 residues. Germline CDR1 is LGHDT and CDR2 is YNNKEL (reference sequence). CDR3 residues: CASSQGDSLAQHF. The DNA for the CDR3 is TGTGCCAGCAGCCAAGGGGACAGCTTAGCCCAGCATTTT.

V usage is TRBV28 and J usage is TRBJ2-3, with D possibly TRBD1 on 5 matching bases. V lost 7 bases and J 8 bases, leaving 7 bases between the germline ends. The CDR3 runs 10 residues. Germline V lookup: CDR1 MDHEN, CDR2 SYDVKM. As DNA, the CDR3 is TGTGCCAGCATAGGGGCTACGCAGTATTTT. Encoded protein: CASIGATQYF.

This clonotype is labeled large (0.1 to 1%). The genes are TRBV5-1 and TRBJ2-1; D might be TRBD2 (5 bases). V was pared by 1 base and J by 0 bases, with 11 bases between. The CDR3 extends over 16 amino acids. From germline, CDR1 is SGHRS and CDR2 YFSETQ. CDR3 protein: CASSLSGQSSYNEQFF. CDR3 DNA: TGCGCCAGCAGCTTGAGCGGTCAGAGCTCCTACAATGAGCAGTTCTTC.

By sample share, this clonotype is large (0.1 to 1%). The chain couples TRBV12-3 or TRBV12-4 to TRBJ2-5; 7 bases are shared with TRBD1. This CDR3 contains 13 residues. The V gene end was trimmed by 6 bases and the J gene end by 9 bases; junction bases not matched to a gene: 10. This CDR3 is CASSPNLDRAQYF. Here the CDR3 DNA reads TGTGCCAGCAGCCCCAATCTTGACAGGGCCCAGTACTTC.

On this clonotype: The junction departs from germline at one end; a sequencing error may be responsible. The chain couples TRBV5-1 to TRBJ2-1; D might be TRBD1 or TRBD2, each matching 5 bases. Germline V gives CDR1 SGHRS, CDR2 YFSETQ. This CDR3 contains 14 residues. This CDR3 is CASRLKPGHNEKFF. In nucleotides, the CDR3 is TGCGCCAGCAGATTAAAACCGGGGCACAATGAGAAGTTCTTC.

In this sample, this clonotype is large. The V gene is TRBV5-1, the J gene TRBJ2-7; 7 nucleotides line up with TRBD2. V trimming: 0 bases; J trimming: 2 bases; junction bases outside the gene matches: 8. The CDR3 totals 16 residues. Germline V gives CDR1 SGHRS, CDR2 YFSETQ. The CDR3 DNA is TGCGCCAGCAGCTTGGGACTAGCAAACGGGGCCTACGAGCAGTACTTC. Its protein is CASSLGLANGAYEQYF.

The CDR3 DNA reads TGTGCCAGCTCTGGGGGTAGAGCCGGGGAGCTGTTTTTT. Its translation is CASSGGRAGELFF. The V call is TRBV2, the J call TRBJ2-2, with D possibly being TRBD1 or TRBD2 (5 bases each). The germline V gene encodes CDR1 SNHLY and CDR2 FYNNEI. The V end was cut by 8 bases, the J end by 6 bases, with 13 bases between. This CDR3 contains 13 residues.

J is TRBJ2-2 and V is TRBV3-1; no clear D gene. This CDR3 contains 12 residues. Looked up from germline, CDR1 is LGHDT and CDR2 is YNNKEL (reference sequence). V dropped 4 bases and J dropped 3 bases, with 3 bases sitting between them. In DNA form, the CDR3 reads TGTGCCAGCAGCCTATACACCGGGGAGCTGTTTTTT. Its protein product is CASSLYTGELFF.

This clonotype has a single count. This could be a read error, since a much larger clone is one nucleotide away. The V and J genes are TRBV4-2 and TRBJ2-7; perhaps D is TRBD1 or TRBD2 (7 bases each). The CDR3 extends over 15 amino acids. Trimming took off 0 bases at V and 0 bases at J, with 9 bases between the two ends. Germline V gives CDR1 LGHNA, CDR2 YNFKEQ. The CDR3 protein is CASSQDRGGSYEQYV. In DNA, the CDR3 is TGTGCCAGCAGCCAAGACAGGGGGGGCTCCTACGAGCAGTACGTC.

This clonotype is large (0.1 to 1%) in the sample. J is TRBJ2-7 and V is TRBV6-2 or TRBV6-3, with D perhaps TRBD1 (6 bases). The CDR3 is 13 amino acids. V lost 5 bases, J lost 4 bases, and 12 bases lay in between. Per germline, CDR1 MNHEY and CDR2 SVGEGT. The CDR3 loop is CASSKTGTYEQYF. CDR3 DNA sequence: TGTGCCAGCAGTAAGACAGGAACTTACGAGCAGTACTTC.

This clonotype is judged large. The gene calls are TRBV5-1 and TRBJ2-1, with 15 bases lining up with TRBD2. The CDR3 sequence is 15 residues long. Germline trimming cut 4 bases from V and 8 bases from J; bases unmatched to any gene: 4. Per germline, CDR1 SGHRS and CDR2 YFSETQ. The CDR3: CASSRTSGRDHEQFF. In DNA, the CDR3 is TGCGCCAGCAGCCGGACTAGCGGGAGGGATCATGAGCAGTTCTTC.

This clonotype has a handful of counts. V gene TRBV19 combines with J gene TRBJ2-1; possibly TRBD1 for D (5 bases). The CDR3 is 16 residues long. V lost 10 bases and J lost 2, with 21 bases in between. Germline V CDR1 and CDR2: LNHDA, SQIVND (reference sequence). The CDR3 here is CATGSRQGRTYNEQFF. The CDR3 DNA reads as TGTGCCACTGGAAGTCGTCAGGGTAGAACCTACAATGAGCAGTTCTTC.

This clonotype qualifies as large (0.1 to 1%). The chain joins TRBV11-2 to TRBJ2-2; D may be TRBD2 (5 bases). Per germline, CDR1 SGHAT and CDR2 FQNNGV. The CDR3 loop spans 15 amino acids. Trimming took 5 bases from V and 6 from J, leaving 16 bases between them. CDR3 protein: CASSPKRLISGELFF. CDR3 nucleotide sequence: TGTGCCAGCAGCCCTAAGCGACTAATCTCCGGGGAGCTGTTTTTT.

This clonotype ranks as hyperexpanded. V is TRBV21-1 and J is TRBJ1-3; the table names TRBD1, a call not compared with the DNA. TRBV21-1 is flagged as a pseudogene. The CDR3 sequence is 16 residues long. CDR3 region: CASSSTDRYSGNTIYF. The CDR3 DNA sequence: TGTGCCAGCAGCTCGACGGACAGGTACTCTGGAAACACCATATATTTT.

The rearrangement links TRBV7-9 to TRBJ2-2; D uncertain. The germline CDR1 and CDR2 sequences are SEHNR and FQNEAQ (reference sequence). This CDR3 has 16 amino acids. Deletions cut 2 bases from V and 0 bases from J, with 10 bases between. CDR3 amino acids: CASSLWRPTNTGELFF. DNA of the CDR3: TGTGCCAGCAGCTTATGGCGACCAACGAACACCGGGGAGCTGTTTTTT.